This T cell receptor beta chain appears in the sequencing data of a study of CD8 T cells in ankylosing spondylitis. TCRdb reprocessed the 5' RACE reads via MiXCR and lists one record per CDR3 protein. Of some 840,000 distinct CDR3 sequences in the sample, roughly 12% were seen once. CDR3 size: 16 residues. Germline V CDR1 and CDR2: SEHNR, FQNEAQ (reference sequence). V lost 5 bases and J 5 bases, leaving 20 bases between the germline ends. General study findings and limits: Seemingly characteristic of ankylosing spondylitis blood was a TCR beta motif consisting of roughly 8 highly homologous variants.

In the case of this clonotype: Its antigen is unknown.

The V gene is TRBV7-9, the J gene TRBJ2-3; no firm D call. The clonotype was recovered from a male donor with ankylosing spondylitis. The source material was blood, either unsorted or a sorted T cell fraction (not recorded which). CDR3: CASSLLRFQIGDTQYF. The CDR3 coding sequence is TGTGCCAGCAGCCTGCTTAGATTCCAAATAGGAGATACGCAGTATTTT.